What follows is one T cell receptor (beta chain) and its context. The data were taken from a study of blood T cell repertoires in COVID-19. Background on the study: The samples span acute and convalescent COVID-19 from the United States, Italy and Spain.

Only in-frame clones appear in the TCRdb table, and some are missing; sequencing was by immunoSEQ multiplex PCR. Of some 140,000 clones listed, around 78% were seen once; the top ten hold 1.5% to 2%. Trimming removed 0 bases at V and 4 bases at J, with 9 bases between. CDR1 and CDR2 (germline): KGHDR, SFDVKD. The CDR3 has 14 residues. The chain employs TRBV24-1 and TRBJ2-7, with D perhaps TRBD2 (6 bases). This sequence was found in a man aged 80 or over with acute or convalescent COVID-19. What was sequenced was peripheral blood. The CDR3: CATSDLGGLYEQYV. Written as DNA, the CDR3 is TGTGCCACCAGTGATTTGGGGGGACTTTACGAGCAGTACGTC.